Each of the 7 T cell receptor beta chains below was sequenced from the same sample in a study of low-dose radiotherapy and immunotherapy resistance in tumors (dated 2022 in TCRdb). To make first-strand cDNA, Superscript III was used along with a set of TRAV- and TRBV-specific primers so that both the TCRalpha and TCRbeta chains were covered. TCRs were amplified with Phusion for 20 PCR cycles, with a constant-region primer paired with the adapter attached to the V primers. TCRdb applied fastp at Q25 and MiXCR to the public reads, then kept only in-frame beta chains. Every entry covers one CDR3 protein and lists the most common genes and DNA from its rows. A total of 13,000 or so distinct CDR3 sequences appear in this sample, 75% of them only once. 4% to 6% of the sample belongs to the ten largest clones. These receptors originate from a human donor with advanced metastatic prostate, ovarian, gallbladder or colorectal cancer (not recorded which). This table probably holds off-target reads from a library built for another chain.

This clonotype is a singleton in its sample. The rearrangement links TRBV15 to TRBJ2-6; D is uncertain. CDR3 length equals 16 residues. Germline assignment: CDR1 LNHNV and CDR2 YYDKDF (reference sequence). With 0 bases removed from V and 2 bases from J, the gap between germline ends came to 8 bases. The CDR3 here is CATSRDLETGANVLTF. The DNA of the CDR3 is TGTGCCACCAGCAGAGATTTAGAGACTGGGGCCAACGTCCTGACTTTC.

The CDR3 nucleotides are TGTGCCAGTAAGGTGGCCAGTGGGGGCAATCAGCCCCAGCATTTT. This gives the protein CASKVASGGNQPQHF. The V gene is TRBV19, the J gene TRBJ1-5; D is unresolved. The CDR3 totals 15 residues. Between the trimmed V and J ends, which lost 7 bases and 2 bases, there was a span of 15 bases. CDR1 is LNHDA and CDR2 is SQIVND in the germline V gene (reference sequence).

In its sample, this clonotype was seen a few times. This sequence joins TRBV5-6 and TRBJ2-6; D call uncertain. Germline CDR1 reads SGHDT; CDR2 reads YYEEEE. Trimming stripped 1 base from V and 0 bases from J, with 8 bases between. The CDR3 is made up of 16 amino acids. The CDR3, as DNA: TGTGCCAGCAGCTTGTTACACAGCTCTGGGGCCAACGTCCTGACTTTC. Its protein is CASSLLHSSGANVLTF.

This sequence joins TRBV18 and TRBJ1-2, with 12 nucleotides matching TRBD1. The junction had 4 bases not matched to a gene; V was cut back by 2 bases and J by 6 bases. The CDR3 has 15 amino acids. Germline loops: CDR1 KGHSH, CDR2 LQKENI. The CDR3 DNA is TGTGCCAGCTCACCAACGGGACAGGGGGCCAATGGCTACACCTTC. Residues: CASSPTGQGANGYTF.

This chain connects TRBV29-1 to TRBJ1-1; 8 nucleotides line up with TRBD1. The CDR3 sequence is 13 residues long. V gave up 6 bases and J gave up 0 bases; unmatched junction bases: 3. Per the germline V gene, CDR1 is SQVTM and CDR2 is ANQGSEA. CDR3 bases: TGCAGCGTCCAGGGGGCTGTGAACACTGAAGCTTTCTTT. It codes for CSVQGAVNTEAFF.

The rearrangement links TRBV28 to TRBJ2-1, with 7 bases aligning to TRBD1. The junction had 7 bases not matched to a gene; V was cut back by 5 bases and J by 0 bases. This CDR3 has 16 residues. The germline V gene has CDR1 MDHEN and CDR2 SYDVKM. Here the CDR3 DNA reads TGTGCCAGCAGTCTGGCAAGGGGGCCCTCCTACAATGAGCAGTTCTTC. Its translation is CASSLARGPSYNEQFF.

The chain joins TRBV5-4 to TRBJ1-1; D is perhaps TRBD1 (6 bases). There are 15 residues in the CDR3. V was cut by 5 bases and J by 6 bases, with 20 bases left in between. Germline values: CDR1 SGHNT, CDR2 YYREEE (reference sequence). The CDR3 region is CASRPSQGSFAEAFF. CDR3 DNA sequence: TGTGCCAGCAGACCGTCACAGGGTTCTTTTGCTGAAGCTTTCTTT.